The following is a TCR beta chain sequence with its context. This entry is derived from a study of cytotoxic CD8 clonotypes in ibrutinib-treated CLL. Looking at the study overall: IGHV unmutated 17 to 18; relapsed/refractory approximately 10; treatment-naive approximately 15. Samples showed on average 255,043 productive templates and roughly 90,000 productive rearrangements. Median treatment time before response sampling was roughly twelve months, range 6 to 36.

V was trimmed by 4 bases and J by 2 bases, leaving 11 bases between them. The CDR3 totals 14 residues. Germline V CDR1 and CDR2: MNHNY, SVGAGI (reference sequence). T cells were sequenced at a targeted depth of 1 in 200,000 to 1 in 1 million. Some clones are missing from TCRdb's copy, which holds only in-frame ones; the method was immunoSEQ multiplex PCR. The sample yields roughly 300,000 clones, approximately 79% seen once. This receptor was identified in a human donor with chronic lymphocytic leukemia. The sample in question was PBMCs, obtained at disease progression, from a patient treated with ibrutinib. This chain links TRBV6-6 with TRBJ1-2; D is unclear. The CDR3 DNA follows: TGTGCCAGCAGTTCCCCTGGGGTCAACTATGGCTACACCTTC. Amino acid sequence: CASSSPGVNYGYTF.